Listed below are T cell receptor beta chains from one sample, sequenced in a study of blood T cells in healthy people across ages. In TCRdb, the 5' RACE reads were re-called with MiXCR into one record per CDR3 protein. The sample has some 1,800,000 distinct CDR3 sequences, about two fifths seen once. Sequencing used blood. These receptors all stem from a human donor in good health. The CDR3 runs from the conserved cysteine through the conserved F or W. The order of the fields is clone size, V gene, D gene, J gene, CDR3 DNA, CDR3 protein. A D gene is named only where the DNA matches it firmly. Rows give clone size only sometimes, using once, few, many, or a class for an expanded clone.

clone size: NA
V gene: TRBV6-2/TRBV6-3
D gene: NA
J gene: TRBJ1-2
CDR3 DNA: TGTGCCAGCAGTCCTACCGTCCTAGTCGGCTATGGCTACACCTTC
CDR3 protein: CASSPTVLVGYGYTF

clone size: NA
V gene: TRBV28
D gene: NA
J gene: TRBJ2-1
CDR3 DNA: TGTGCCAGCACTCCAGGGTTTAACACCTACAATGAGCAGTTCTTC
CDR3 protein: CASTPGFNTYNEQFF

clone size: NA
V gene: TRBV12-3/TRBV12-4
D gene: TRBD1
J gene: TRBJ1-2
CDR3 DNA: TGTGCCAGCAGTTCCAGGGGGGGAGGCTACACCTTC
CDR3 protein: CASSSRGGGYTF

clone size: NA
V gene: TRBV12-5
D gene: NA
J gene: TRBJ1-2
CDR3 DNA: TGTGCTAGTGGTTTTTATCTTCTGGGTAACTATGGCTACACCTTC
CDR3 protein: CASGFYLLGNYGYTF

clone size: once
V gene: TRBV20-1
D gene: TRBD1
J gene: TRBJ1-5
CDR3 DNA: TGCAGTGCCACCCCGGACAGGGGAGATCAGCCCCAGCATTTT
CDR3 protein: CSATPDRGDQPQHF

clone size: NA
V gene: TRBV29-1
D gene: NA
J gene: TRBJ2-5
CDR3 DNA: TGCAGCGTTTTCAGAGGGGTGGCAGAGACCCAGTACTTC
CDR3 protein: CSVFRGVAETQYF

clone size: once
V gene: TRBV6-5
D gene: NA
J gene: TRBJ2-6
CDR3 DNA: TGTGCCAGCACCCTGCGAGTTGGGGCCAACGTCCTGACTTTC
CDR3 protein: CASTLRVGANVLTF

clone size: few
V gene: TRBV7-2
D gene: TRBD1
J gene: TRBJ1-2
CDR3 DNA: TGTGCCAGCAGCTTAGGGGACAGACCTAACTATGGCTACACCTTC
CDR3 protein: CASSLGDRPNYGYTF

clone size: NA
V gene: TRBV29-1
D gene: NA
J gene: TRBJ2-5
CDR3 DNA: TGCAGCGTTGATGGGTGGTGGGCCAGGGCTAGGGAGACCCAGTACTTC
CDR3 protein: CSVDGWWARARETQYF

clone size: NA
V gene: TRBV7-9
D gene: TRBD2
J gene: TRBJ2-7
CDR3 DNA: TGTGCCAGCAGCCCACGGGGGGGGAACTCCTACGAGCAGTACTTC
CDR3 protein: CASSPRGGNSYEQYF

clone size: few
V gene: TRBV4-1
D gene: TRBD2
J gene: TRBJ2-1
CDR3 DNA: TGCGCCAGCAGCCTAATTAGCGGGGGGGCCGGCAATGAGCAGTTCTTC
CDR3 protein: CASSLISGGAGNEQFF